Listed here are 8 T cell receptor beta chains from one sample, sequenced in a study of shared clonotypes between healthy human individuals. Using immunoSEQ multiplex PCR, the repertoire was profiled, and TCRdb retains in-frame clones only, with some absent. The sample carries approximately 980,000 clones, over 75% recorded once. The specimen sequenced was memory CD4+ T cells sorted from blood. Subset indicated: CD45RA-negative fraction. The receptors shown here come from a man aged 18 to 30 in good health.

This chain joins TRBV21-1 and TRBJ2-7; the listed D gene, TRBD2, was not tested against the DNA. TRBV21-1 is noted as a pseudogene. The CDR3 length is 9 residues. The CDR3 coding sequence is TGTGCCAGCAGCAGCCTACAGTACTTC. This sequence encodes CASSSLQYF.

This clone was detected once. The chain combines TRBV5-6 with TRBJ1-4; D is unresolved. CDR1 is SGHDT and CDR2 is YYEEEE in the germline V gene. The CDR3 is made up of 14 amino acids. Trimming pared 5 bases from V and 1 base from J, leaving 9 bases between. The CDR3 DNA is TGTGCCAGCAGTCTCCTGGGAACTAATGAAAAACTGTTTTTT. This encodes CASSLLGTNEKLFF.

Comments on this clone: At one end the junction does not follow the germline gene, possibly because of a read error. The CDR3 DNA reads TGTGCCGGCTCACCGCGGACAGGGAATTTTGGAAACACCATATATTTT. Translated, it gives CAGSPRTGNFGNTIYF. The J gene is TRBJ1-3, the V gene TRBV18, with TRBD1 matching 8 bases. Germline V CDR1 and CDR2: KGHSH, LQKENI. This CDR3 comprises 16 residues.

The chain links TRBV11-2 to TRBJ1-1; unclear D gene. Trimming cost V 5 bases and J 4 bases, with 11 bases left between them. Per germline, CDR1 SGHAT and CDR2 FQNNGV. The CDR3 contains 13 residues. CDR3 nucleotide sequence: TGTGCCAGCAGCACCGGATGGGGCACTGAAGCTTTCTTT. It is translated as CASSTGWGTEAFF.

This chain links TRBV2 with TRBJ2-7; TRBD1 is a possible D gene (6 bases). Per the germline V gene, CDR1 is SNHLY and CDR2 is FYNNEI. V was trimmed by 3 bases and J by 0 bases, leaving 9 bases between them. The CDR3 contains 14 residues. The CDR3 DNA reads TGTGCCAGCAGTGAGGGGGCGAGCTCCTACGAGCAGTACTTC. Protein sequence: CASSEGASSYEQYF.

This rearrangement joins TRBV5-6 to TRBJ1-1, with no clear D. The CDR3 runs 13 residues. V was trimmed by 4 bases and J by 7 bases, leaving 14 bases between them. The germline CDR1 and CDR2 sequences are SGHDT and YYEEEE. The CDR3 here is CASSANTPGEAFF. Here the CDR3 DNA reads TGTGCCAGCAGCGCCAACACGCCGGGTGAAGCTTTCTTT.

This clone showed up just a few times. The chain has TRBV19 and TRBJ1-1; a possible D gene is TRBD1 (5 bases). Germline loops: CDR1 LNHDA, CDR2 SQIVND (reference sequence). The CDR3 has 12 residues. V was clipped by 7 bases and J by 6 bases, with 12 bases between them. CDR3 sequence: CASMGRVAEAFF. The CDR3 coding sequence is TGTGCCAGTATGGGCAGGGTTGCTGAAGCTTTCTTT.

V is TRBV30 and J is TRBJ2-1; no clear D gene. The germline gives CDR1 GTSNPN, CDR2 SVGIG (reference sequence). V was pared by 3 bases and J by 9 bases, with 12 bases between. The length of the CDR3 is 12 residues. CDR3 DNA: TGTGCCTGGAGCGCCTTAGTGGGTGAGCAGTTCTTC. Translation gives CAWSALVGEQFF.